This entry features one T cell receptor (beta chain) sequence. Per the germline V gene, CDR1 is SGHTA and CDR2 is FQGTGA. This CDR3 spans 13 amino acids. Trimming shortened V by 3 bases and J by 5 bases, and 11 bases separated the two germline ends. This sample stems from a study of cytomegalovirus exposure and HLA in healthy donors. Both 60 Vbeta primers and 13 Jbeta primers went into the PCR. Profiled with immunoSEQ multiplex PCR; TCRdb holds only in-frame clones, not every one. The data contain about 150,000 clones, about 83% of them seen just once; the ten biggest clones take up 10% to 15%. The material sequenced was PBMCs. The rearrangement links TRBV7-3 to TRBJ2-7; possible D gene TRBD1, 5 bases. This sequence was found in a man aged 40-55 years in good health and CMV-seropositive. CDR3 region: CASSFSGINEQYF. CDR3 DNA sequence: TGTGCCAGCAGCTTCTCAGGGATCAACGAGCAGTACTTC. The complete variable domain, with remaining parts taken from reference TRBV7-3 and TRBJ2-7, reads GAGVSQTPSNKVTEKGKYVELRCDPISGHTALYWYRQSLGQGPEFLIYFQGTGAADDSGLPNDRFFAVRPEGSVSTLKIQRTERGDSAVYLCASSFSGINEQYFGPGTRLTVT.